One sample yielded the 28 T cell receptor beta chains listed below, sequenced in a study of blood T cell repertoires in COVID-19. The data were produced by immunoSEQ multiplex PCR, yet TCRdb's version contains in-frame clones alone and is incomplete. The repertoire holds fewer than 140,000 clones, with 71% as singletons. The specimen was peripheral blood. The origin of the receptors is a human donor with acute or convalescent COVID-19. The donor label of this sample is uncertain.

This clone was picked up a small number of times. This chain links TRBV6-5 with TRBJ2-6; 7 bases match TRBD1. Germline CDR1 MNHEY, CDR2 SVGAGI. V trimming: 6 bases; J trimming: 2 bases; junction bases outside the gene matches: 4. This CDR3 comprises 15 residues. The CDR3 here is CASRVDRAGANVLTF. CDR3 nucleotide sequence: TGTGCCAGCAGGGTAGACAGGGCTGGGGCCAACGTCCTGACTTTC.

In DNA, the CDR3 is TGTGCCAGCAGTACCATCCCGGGACAGGGCCCTTCACCCCTCCACTTT. It specifies CASSTIPGQGPSPLHF. This chain joins TRBV27 and TRBJ1-6; 9 positions agree with TRBD1. J gave up 9 bases and V 5 bases, and 11 bases lay outside the gene matches. The length of the CDR3 is 16 residues. The germline gives CDR1 MNHEY, CDR2 SMNVEV (reference sequence).

The chain has TRBV18 and TRBJ1-1, with D hard to call. Germline lookup yields CDR1 KGHSH and CDR2 LQKENI. This CDR3 is built from 15 residues. Between the trimmed V and J ends, which lost 0 bases and 4 bases, there was a span of 12 bases. The CDR3 nucleotides read TGTGCCAGCTCACCACCGGGAGGGTTGGGCACTGAAGCTTTCTTT. Its protein product is CASSPPGGLGTEAFF.

This chain joins TRBV7-2 and TRBJ2-2, with D perhaps TRBD2 (5 bases). The germline V gene encodes CDR1 SGHTA and CDR2 FQGNSA. V was shortened by 1 base and J by 5 bases, with 11 bases between the two germline ends. This CDR3 comprises 15 residues. CDR3 DNA sequence: TGTGCCAGCAGCTTAGACGGACTTCCGACCGGGGAGCTGTTTTTT. Amino acid sequence: CASSLDGLPTGELFF.

This chain links TRBV2 with TRBJ1-1, with D tentatively TRBD1 (5 bases). CDR3 length: 13 residues. The ends were cut back, 6 bases at V and 1 base at J, with 9 bases in the middle. The V gene's germline CDR1 is SNHLY and CDR2 FYNNEI. The CDR3 coding sequence is TGTGCCAGCAGGGGGGAGGAGAACACTGAAGCTTTCTTT. It is translated as CASRGEENTEAFF.

The V and J genes are TRBV19 and TRBJ1-5; D gene uncertain. Germline loops: CDR1 LNHDA, CDR2 SQIVND (reference sequence). The CDR3 is 15 residues long. V was trimmed by 0 bases and J by 1 base, leaving 7 bases between them. CDR3 sequence: CASSIDGPSNQPQHF. DNA for the CDR3: TGTGCCAGTAGTATAGATGGGCCAAGCAATCAGCCCCAGCATTTT.

The chain has TRBV5-1 and TRBJ2-2; D call uncertain. CDR1 is SGHRS, CDR2 YFSETQ, per germline. The CDR3 loop spans 14 amino acids. Trimming shortened V by 7 bases and J by 6 bases, and 16 bases separated the two germline ends. The CDR3 loop reads CASREYGFAGELFF. The DNA for the CDR3 is TGCGCCAGCCGCGAGTACGGTTTTGCCGGGGAGCTGTTTTTT.

The chain joins TRBV7-6 to TRBJ2-5, with 9 bases that match TRBD1. V was clipped by 5 bases and J by 4 bases; unmatched bases: 8. Germline assignment: CDR1 SGHVS and CDR2 FNYEAQ. The CDR3 consists of 15 residues. DNA of the CDR3: TGTGCCAGCAGCGAGACAGGGGGTACCCTAGAGACCCAGTACTTC. It codes for CASSETGGTLETQYF.

The chain employs TRBV10-2 and TRBJ2-7; 7 bases line up with TRBD1. The trim removed 6 bases at V and 5 bases at J, leaving 10 bases unmatched. Germline loops: CDR1 WSHSY, CDR2 SAAADI. The CDR3 spans 14 residues. CDR3 sequence reads: CASSLNRGTNEQYF. The CDR3 DNA is TGCGCCAGCAGCCTAAACAGGGGAACAAACGAGCAGTACTTC.

The CDR3 DNA follows: TGTGCCAGCAGCCCTGCCGGGACAGGGGACGAGACCCAGTACTTC. Its protein product is CASSPAGTGDETQYF. The J gene is TRBJ2-5, the V gene TRBV5-6; TRBD1 aligns across 10 bases. CDR3 size: 15 residues. Germline CDR1 and CDR2: SGHDT and YYEEEE. After removal of 4 bases from V and 5 bases from J, the junction contained 8 bases not matched to a gene.

V and J are TRBV9 and TRBJ1-1; D unclear. Germline V lookup: CDR1 SGDLS, CDR2 YYNGEE. The CDR3 is 14 amino acids. V lost 4 bases and J 2 bases, leaving 12 bases between the germline ends. The CDR3 DNA follows: TGTGCCAGCAGCCCAAATCTAATAAACACTGAAGCTTTCTTT. This encodes CASSPNLINTEAFF. The complete variable domain, with remaining parts taken from reference TRBV9 and TRBJ1-1, reads DSGVTQTPKHLITATGQRVTLRCSPRSGDLSVYWYQQSLDQGLQFLIQYYNGEERAKGNILERFSAQQFPDLHSELNLSSLELGDSALYFCASSPNLINTEAFFGQGTRLTVV.

CDR3 bases: TGTGCCAGCAGCCCCCACCATAGACAGAACACTGAAGCTTTCTTT. This gives the protein CASSPHHRQNTEAFF. The rearrangement joins TRBV3-1 (or the pseudogene TRBV3-2) to TRBJ1-1, with D unclear. Germline loops: CDR1 LGHDT, CDR2 YNNKEL (reference sequence). Trimming pared 4 bases from V and 1 base from J, leaving 13 bases between. The CDR3 runs 15 residues.

This CDR3 reads CAWSPGGRGPTGQFF. The CDR3 nucleotides read TGTGCCTGGAGTCCCGGAGGGCGGGGGCCCACGGGGCAGTTCTTC. This chain links TRBV30 with TRBJ2-1; D may be TRBD2 (7 bases). The CDR3 spans 15 residues. CDR1 and CDR2 from the germline V gene are GTSNPN and SVGIG (reference sequence). V gave up 2 bases and J gave up 12 bases, with 23 bases separating them.

This rearrangement joins TRBV29-1 to TRBJ2-5, with 7 bases aligning to TRBD1. CDR1 is SQVTM and CDR2 is ANQGSEA in the germline V gene. With 3 bases clipped from V and 2 bases from J, the junction kept 6 bases outside the gene matches. The length of the CDR3 is 14 residues. In DNA, the CDR3 is TGCAGCGTTGATAGGGACAGCACTCAAGAGACCCAGTACTTC. This gives the protein CSVDRDSTQETQYF.

The genes are TRBV21-1 and TRBJ1-6; TRBD1 reflects the table's D call only, with no check against the DNA. TRBV21-1 is described as a pseudogene. The CDR3 sequence is 18 residues long. In DNA form, the CDR3 reads TGTGCCAGCAGCACCGGGACAGGTTCCCTTAATCCTTATTCACCCCTCCACTTT. Its protein is CASSTGTGSLNPYSPLHF.

The genes are TRBV7-9 and TRBJ2-7, with 7 bases that match TRBD2. CDR3 length equals 13 residues. V gave up 5 bases and J gave up 4 bases; unmatched junction bases: 5. Germline lookup yields CDR1 SEHNR and CDR2 FQNEAQ (reference sequence). The chain's CDR3 is CASSGRGGYEQYV. CDR3 nucleotide sequence: TGTGCCAGCAGCGGACGGGGAGGGTACGAGCAGTACGTC.

This rearrangement joins TRBV2 to TRBJ1-5; D gene uncertain. The CDR3 is made up of 17 amino acids. Germline CDR1 SNHLY, CDR2 FYNNEI. V was clipped by 4 bases and J by 4 bases, with 20 bases between them. The CDR3 protein is CASSAPLGGNLNQPQHF. The CDR3 DNA reads as TGTGCCAGCAGTGCTCCCCTGGGAGGGAATTTGAATCAGCCCCAGCATTTT.

The chain couples TRBV2 to TRBJ2-7; D may be TRBD2 (5 bases). Trimming removed 1 base from V and 4 bases from J, with 20 bases in between. This CDR3 comprises 17 residues. The germline V gene encodes CDR1 SNHLY and CDR2 FYNNEI. In DNA, the CDR3 is TGTGCCAGCAGTGAAGGTATGGGGTTACGAGGGAGTTACGAGCAGTACGTC. It is translated as CASSEGMGLRGSYEQYV.

This clone was counted a few times. The gene calls are TRBV5-4 and TRBJ2-2; maybe TRBD1 (6 bases). The CDR3 length is 13 residues. V lost 3 bases and J lost 5, with 8 bases in between. The germline V gene has CDR1 SGHNT and CDR2 YYREEE (reference sequence). The CDR3 bases are TGTGCCAGCAGCTCCGGACAGACCGGGGAGCTGTTTTTT. Its protein is CASSSGQTGELFF.

This chain connects TRBV3-1 (or the pseudogene TRBV3-2) to TRBJ1-1; D call uncertain. V lost 4 bases and J lost 3, with 6 bases in between. CDR1 is LGHDT and CDR2 is YNNKEL in the germline V gene (reference sequence). This CDR3 spans 12 amino acids. CDR3 region: CASSLLDTEAFF. The CDR3 DNA is TGTGCCAGCAGCCTCCTCGACACTGAAGCTTTCTTT.

This clone showed up many times. This sequence joins TRBV5-1 and TRBJ2-1; the D is unclear. The CDR3 is made up of 13 amino acids. Germline values: CDR1 SGHRS, CDR2 YFSETQ. Trimming removed 2 bases at V and 5 bases at J, with 8 bases between. The CDR3 region has the DNA TGCGCCAGCAGCTTACCACTCCACAATGAGCAGTTCTTC. It is translated as CASSLPLHNEQFF.

The chain links TRBV10-2 to TRBJ2-6; 10 bases fit TRBD1. V lost 2 bases and J lost 3; bases outside the gene matches: 7. The CDR3 sequence is 18 residues long. Germline CDR1 and CDR2: WSHSY and SAAADI. CDR3 nucleotide sequence: TGCGCCAGCAGTGAGAGACAGGGGGCTTTGTTTGGGGCCAACGTCCTGACTTTC. Translation: CASSERQGALFGANVLTF.

This rearrangement joins TRBV5-5 to TRBJ2-7; 7 bases map to TRBD2. J lost 2 bases, V lost 2 bases, and 22 bases had no gene match. Germline V gene lookup returns CDR1 SGHKS and CDR2 YYEKEE (reference sequence). The CDR3 has 20 residues. The CDR3 sequence is CASSFRGWSGLGEGPYEQYV. In nucleotides, the CDR3 is TGTGCCAGCAGCTTTAGGGGCTGGAGCGGCCTAGGGGAGGGCCCCTACGAGCAGTACGTC.

This clone was detected a few times. The CDR3 is CASSQDTTGANTEAFF. In DNA form, the CDR3 reads TGTGCCAGCAGCCAAGATACAACAGGGGCGAACACTGAAGCTTTCTTT. The J gene is TRBJ1-1, the V gene TRBV4-2, with 7 bases matching TRBD1. The CDR3 covers 16 residues. J lost 1 base, V lost 0 bases, and 5 bases had no gene match. Germline CDR1 reads LGHNA; CDR2 reads YNFKEQ.

This chain uses TRBV6-1 with TRBJ1-1; possibly TRBD1 for D (5 bases). The length of the CDR3 is 13 residues. Germline V gene data show CDR1 as MNHNS and CDR2 as SASEGT. Deletions cut 3 bases from V and 9 bases from J, with 14 bases between. As DNA, the CDR3 is TGTGCCAGCAGTGATAGAACAGGCTCTAAAGCTTTCTTT. This codes for CASSDRTGSKAFF.

This clone was counted a few times. The chain has TRBV4-2 and TRBJ1-6; 9 nucleotides line up with TRBD1. CDR1 and CDR2 from the germline V gene are LGHNA and YNFKEQ. This CDR3 spans 16 amino acids. V lost 4 bases, J lost 1 base, and 2 bases stayed unmatched. The CDR3 here is CASSPQGASYNSPLHF. CDR3 nucleotide sequence: TGTGCCAGCAGCCCACAGGGGGCGTCCTATAATTCACCCCTCCACTTT.

Comments on this clone: The junction differs from germline at one of its ends, possibly a read error. This sequence joins TRBV20-1 and TRBJ2-5, with 8 bases fitting TRBD1. The V gene's germline CDR1 is DFQATT and CDR2 SNEGSKA (reference sequence). This CDR3 has 14 amino acids. The DNA for the CDR3 is TGCAGTGCTAGTCCCCGGGACAGGCAAGGGACCCAGTACTTC. Translation: CSASPRDRQGTQYF.

This rearrangement joins TRBV5-1 to TRBJ1-1, with D possibly matching TRBD1 (5 bases). V was clipped by 0 bases and J by 2 bases, with 11 bases between them. CDR1 and CDR2 (germline): SGHRS, YFSETQ. The CDR3 consists of 15 residues. CDR3 sequence (DNA): TGCGCCAGCAGCTTGGTTCGTCAGGGAAACACTGAAGCTTTCTTT. Translated, it gives CASSLVRQGNTEAFF.